What follows is one T cell receptor (beta chain) and its context. The V gene lost 2 bases and the J gene lost 4 bases, with 8 bases spanning the gap. This CDR3 has 13 amino acids. This sample stems from a study of blood T cell repertoires in COVID-19. About the research overall: There were acute and convalescent COVID-19 samples, and they came from the United States, Italy and Spain. PBMCs, B-cell-depleted T cells, or T cells were the source of the cDNA or gDNA that made up the material.

The repertoire was sequenced with immunoSEQ multiplex PCR; TCRdb's copy has only in-frame clones and lacks some. Counted here are about 260,000 clones, approximately 90% occurring once; the ten biggest clones make up around 0.85%. The sample was PBMCs or T cells enriched from blood (not recorded which). The TCR originated in a man in his fifties who had been exposed to COVID-19. The rearrangement uses TRBV12-3 or TRBV12-4 and TRBJ1-1; D remains ambiguous. CDR3 loop: CASSLYEGTEAFF. The CDR3 DNA sequence: TGTGCCAGCAGTTTATACGAGGGCACTGAAGCTTTCTTT.